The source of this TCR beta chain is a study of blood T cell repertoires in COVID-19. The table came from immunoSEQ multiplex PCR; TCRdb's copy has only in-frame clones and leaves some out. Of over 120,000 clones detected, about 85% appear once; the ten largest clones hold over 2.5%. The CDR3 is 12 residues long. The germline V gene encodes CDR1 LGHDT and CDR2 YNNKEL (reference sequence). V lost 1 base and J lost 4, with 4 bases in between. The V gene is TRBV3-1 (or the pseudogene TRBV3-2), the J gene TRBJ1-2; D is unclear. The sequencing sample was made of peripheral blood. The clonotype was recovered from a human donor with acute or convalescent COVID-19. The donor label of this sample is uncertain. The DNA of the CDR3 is TGTGCCAGCAGCCAAGTGAGCTATGGCTACACCTTC. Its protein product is CASSQVSYGYTF.